The 20 T cell receptor beta chains reported below all come from one sample, sequenced in a study of CD8+CD57+ T cells in acquired aplastic anemia. Profiles of TCR beta VDJ and CDR3 were generated from a genomic DNA template. Each CDR3 protein is one row after TCRdb ran MiXCR on the reads. This sample has over 200,000 distinct CDR3 sequences; under 65% occur once, and the top ten carry approximately 30%. The material sequenced was sorted CD4+, CD8+, or CD8+CD57+ T cells (not recorded which) from PBMCs. The receptors here all came from a human donor in good health.

In its sample, this clonotype was seen many times. This chain joins TRBV7-3 and TRBJ2-1, with 7 bases that match TRBD2. CDR1 and CDR2 from the germline V gene are SGHTA and FQGTGA. This CDR3 contains 15 residues. J was trimmed by 3 bases and V by 8 bases; bases with no gene match: 10. CDR3 DNA sequence: TGTGCCAGCTCCCTAAGCGGGACTGGCTACAATGAGCAGTTCTTC. It yields the protein CASSLSGTGYNEQFF.

This clonotype came up once. The J gene is TRBJ2-2, the V gene TRBV25-1, with D uncertain. The germline V and J ends were trimmed by 6 bases and 6 bases, with 11 bases remaining between them. Germline CDR1 reads MGHDK; CDR2 reads SYGVNS. The CDR3 sequence is 13 residues long. The CDR3 loop is CASRSTYPGELFF. The DNA of the CDR3 is TGTGCCAGCAGATCGACATATCCCGGGGAGCTGTTTTTT. The full variable domain, in which reference TRBV25-1 and TRBJ2-2 provide the parts outside the CDR3, is EADIYQTPRYLVIGTGKKITLECSQTMGHDKMYWYQQDPGMELHLIHYSYGVNSTEKGDLSSESTVSRIRTEHFPLTLESARPSHTSQYLCASRSTYPGELFFGEGSRLTVL.

CDR3 sequence reads: CSASRDGSYEQYF. Here the CDR3 DNA reads TGCAGTGCTAGTAGGGACGGTTCCTACGAGCAGTACTTC. The chain links TRBV20-1 to TRBJ2-7; the D gene could be TRBD1 or TRBD2 (5 bases each). Germline assignment: CDR1 DFQATT and CDR2 SNEGSKA (reference sequence). This CDR3 is built from 13 residues. Trimming stripped 3 bases from V and 1 base from J, with 10 bases between.

This clonotype was seen only a few times. The junction shows a germline mismatch at one end, possibly a read error. V gene TRBV29-1 combines with J gene TRBJ1-2, with TRBD1 matching 8 bases. CDR1 and CDR2 from the germline V gene are SQVTM and ANQGSEA. CDR3 length equals 12 residues. The CDR3 sequence: CSVDRTGYGYTF. DNA for the CDR3: TGCAGTGTTGACCGGACAGGGTATGGCTACACCTTC.

This clonotype occurred many times. This chain uses TRBV10-1 with TRBJ2-3; TRBD2 is a possible D gene (5 bases). The germline V gene encodes CDR1 WNHNN and CDR2 SYGVQD (reference sequence). V was pared by 3 bases and J by 0 bases, with 10 bases between. CDR3 length: 15 residues. DNA of the CDR3: TGCGCCAGCAGTGAAGCGAGCGGTAGCACAGATACGCAGTATTTT. Protein product: CASSEASGSTDTQYF.

V is TRBV10-1 and J is TRBJ1-6; weak D call: TRBD1 (5 bases). The CDR3 has 14 amino acids. The V gene lost 4 bases and the J gene lost 7 bases, with 11 bases spanning the gap. Germline CDR1 reads WNHNN; CDR2 reads SYGVQD (reference sequence). DNA for the CDR3: TGCGCCAGCAGTGGGGCAGGGATGAATTCACCCCTCCACTTT. This sequence encodes CASSGAGMNSPLHF.

The rearrangement joins TRBV20-1 to TRBJ2-2, with TRBD2 matching over 8 bases. The CDR3 runs 13 residues. J gave up 7 bases and V 2 bases, and 3 bases lay outside the gene matches. Germline V CDR1 and CDR2: DFQATT, SNEGSKA (reference sequence). CDR3: CSARRREGGELFF. CDR3 DNA sequence: TGCAGTGCTAGACGACGGGAGGGCGGGGAGCTGTTTTTT.

This clonotype was seen at least ten times. The junction differs from germline at one of its ends, possibly a read error. V is TRBV4-1 and J is TRBJ1-1, with D perhaps TRBD1 (6 bases). The CDR3 contains 14 residues. Germline values: CDR1 MGHRA, CDR2 YSYEKL. The CDR3 reads CASSQDAGDTETFF. The CDR3 DNA is TGCGCCAGCAGCCAAGATGCAGGGGACACTGAAACTTTCTTT.

As DNA, the CDR3 is TGTGCCAGCAGGGCCGCAGGGGGCCCTGGAAACACCATATATTTT. It translates to CASRAAGGPGNTIYF. The chain is built from TRBV27 and TRBJ1-3; 8 nucleotides line up with TRBD1. CDR1 and CDR2 from the germline V gene are MNHEY and SMNVEV (reference sequence). The CDR3 has 15 residues. The V segment lost 6 bases and the J segment 2 bases; nucleotides outside the gene matches: 6.

V is TRBV7-9 and J is TRBJ1-4, with D tentatively TRBD1 (6 bases). The V and J ends lost 5 bases and 7 bases respectively, with 17 bases between them. This CDR3 spans 15 amino acids. From germline, CDR1 is SEHNR and CDR2 FQNEAQ (reference sequence). CDR3 sequence (DNA): TGTGCCAGCAGCCTCGGCCGGGGGGCAGCTGAAAAACTGTTTTTT. It is translated as CASSLGRGAAEKLFF.

V gene TRBV7-9 combines with J gene TRBJ2-7, with D perhaps TRBD1 or TRBD2 (5 bases each). CDR1 and CDR2 (germline): SEHNR, FQNEAQ (reference sequence). The V end lost 5 bases, the J end lost 6 bases, and 23 bases lay between the germline ends. The CDR3 has 16 residues. CDR3 region: CASSQEDGTPPPEQYF. The CDR3 bases are TGTGCCAGCAGCCAGGAGGATGGGACCCCGCCGCCCGAGCAGTACTTC.

V and J are TRBV5-5 and TRBJ2-7; D uncertain. Germline assignment: CDR1 SGHKS and CDR2 YYEKEE (reference sequence). The V end was cut by 1 base, the J end by 9 bases, with 11 bases between. The CDR3 is 12 residues long. The CDR3 region is CASSLPPAPQYF. The CDR3 DNA sequence: TGTGCCAGCAGCTTGCCCCCGGCGCCGCAGTACTTC.

V usage is TRBV20-1 and J usage is TRBJ2-7, with D perhaps matching TRBD2 (6 bases). CDR1 is DFQATT and CDR2 is SNEGSKA in the germline V gene (reference sequence). V was trimmed by 3 bases and J by 3 bases, leaving 12 bases between them. The CDR3 consists of 13 residues. The CDR3 protein is CSASGGSFYEQYF. The CDR3 nucleotides are TGCAGTGCTAGTGGGGGGTCCTTCTACGAGCAGTACTTC.

The chain recombines TRBV20-1 with TRBJ2-2; D possibly corresponds to TRBD1 (6 bases). V was shortened by 1 base and J by 0 bases, with 9 bases between the two germline ends. The CDR3 is 15 amino acids. Germline lookup yields CDR1 DFQATT and CDR2 SNEGSKA (reference sequence). DNA for the CDR3: TGCAGTGCTAGAGTAGGACAGTCGAACACCGGGGAGCTGTTTTTT. Translating it yields CSARVGQSNTGELFF.

The genes are TRBV7-8 and TRBJ2-3, with 11 bases fitting TRBD2. Germline CDR1 and CDR2: SGHVS and FQNEAQ. CDR3 length equals 18 residues. Germline trimming cut 5 bases from V and 0 bases from J; bases unmatched to any gene: 10. The CDR3 protein is CASSLTSGGITSTDTQYF. The CDR3 bases are TGTGCCAGCAGCCTAACTAGCGGGGGCATCACTAGCACAGATACGCAGTATTTT. The full variable domain, completed using reference TRBV7-8 and TRBJ2-3, is GAGVSQSPRYKVAKRGQDVALRCDPISGHVSLFWYQQALGQGPEFLTYFQNEAQLDKSGLPSDRFFAERPEGSVSTLKIQRTQQEDSAVYLCASSLTSGGITSTDTQYFGPGTRLTVL.

This clonotype was observed once. The V call is TRBV7-2, the J call TRBJ2-1; D perhaps matches TRBD1 (6 bases). This CDR3 spans 13 amino acids. V dropped 5 bases and J dropped 6 bases, with 11 bases sitting between them. In germline, CDR1 is SGHTA, CDR2 FQGNSA. CDR3 amino acids: CASSIQGTNEQFF. As DNA, the CDR3 is TGTGCCAGCAGCATTCAGGGGACCAATGAGCAGTTCTTC.

This chain joins TRBV11-3 and TRBJ1-6; D call uncertain. CDR3 length: 13 amino acids. The germline V and J ends were trimmed by 2 bases and 7 bases, with 6 bases remaining between them. The V gene's germline CDR1 is SGHNT and CDR2 YENEEA. CDR3 residues: CASSLTENSPLHF. In DNA form, the CDR3 reads TGTGCCAGCAGCTTAACAGAGAATTCACCCCTCCACTTT. Together with reference TRBV11-3 and TRBJ1-6, the CDR3 gives the full variable domain: EAGVVQSPRYKIIEKKQPVAFWCNPISGHNTLYWYLQNLGQGPELLIRYENEEAVDDSQLPKDRFSAERLKGVDSTLKIQPAELGDSAVYLCASSLTENSPLHFGNGTRLTVT.

This clonotype was found many times. J is TRBJ2-1 and V is TRBV9; TRBD2 might be the D (5 bases). Deletions cut 4 bases from V and 4 bases from J, with 15 bases between. Germline V gives CDR1 SGDLS, CDR2 YYNGEE. The CDR3 contains 15 residues. CDR3: CASSPSGLTYNEQFF. In nucleotides, the CDR3 is TGTGCCAGCAGCCCCTCCGGACTTACATACAATGAGCAGTTCTTC.

This chain uses TRBV27 with TRBJ1-1; D is undetermined. CDR1 and CDR2 from the germline V gene are MNHEY and SMNVEV (reference sequence). The length of the CDR3 is 15 residues. The ends were cut back, 4 bases at V and 1 base at J, with 13 bases in the middle. CDR3 in DNA: TGTGCCAGCAGTTCCATCGCGATGGGGAACACTGAAGCTTTCTTT. Protein: CASSSIAMGNTEAFF.

The gene calls are TRBV15 and TRBJ1-2, with 11 bases identical to TRBD1. The CDR3 is made up of 17 amino acids. CDR1 is LNHNV, CDR2 YYDKDF, per germline (reference sequence). V shed 0 bases and J 7 bases; nucleotides not matched to a gene: 10. CDR3 DNA: TGTGCCACCAGCAGAGAATTTATCGGACAGGGGGCAGCTGGCTACACCTTC. This sequence encodes CATSREFIGQGAAGYTF.